These 6 T cell receptor beta chains were all obtained from the same sample, sequenced in a study of T-cell reconstitution after alpha-beta-depleted transplantation in children. This sample's TCRbeta library carried unique molecular identifier barcodes. TCRdb fed the PCR reads into MiXCR, producing one record per CDR3 protein. The sample lists about 260,000 distinct CDR3 sequences; 8.2% were seen once. The sequences come from PBMCs, mostly from graft donor cells, collected 180 days after TCRalphabeta/CD19-depleted stem cell transplant. These receptors were taken from a male patient aged 10-17 years who had a stem cell transplant for acute lymphoblastic leukemia, so the T cells may come from the graft donor.

This clonotype showed up just a few times. The chain has TRBV6-5 and TRBJ2-7; D is possibly TRBD2 (6 bases). From germline, CDR1 is MNHEY and CDR2 SVGAGI. This CDR3 is 15 amino acids long. V lost 2 bases to trimming and J lost 4 bases, with 15 bases between them. The CDR3 nucleotides are TGTGCCAGCAGTTACAATCCGGGACTCCCTTACGAGCAGTACTTC. As protein: CASSYNPGLPYEQYF.

This clonotype was found many times. The chain couples TRBV5-1 to TRBJ2-7; 11 bases are a match to TRBD2. CDR1 is SGHRS and CDR2 is YFSETQ in the germline V gene. Losses at the gene ends were 0 bases for V and 3 bases for J; bases not matched to a gene: 8. This CDR3 is 17 amino acids long. The CDR3 nucleotides are TGCGCCAGCAGCTTGGGAGGTAGCGGGAGGGCCCACTACGAGCAGTACTTC. Amino acids: CASSLGGSGRAHYEQYF. Full variable domain (missing parts from reference TRBV5-1 and TRBJ2-7): KAGVTQTPRYLIKTRGQQVTLSCSPISGHRSVSWYQQTPGQGLQFLFEYFSETQRNKGNFPGRFSGRQFSNSRSEMNVSTLELGDSALYLCASSLGGSGRAHYEQYFGPGTRLTVT.

CDR3 protein: CASSPVTRPGRGNTIYF. The CDR3 nucleotides are TGTGCCAGCTCACCCGTAACCCGGCCGGGCAGAGGAAACACCATATATTTT. The gene calls are TRBV18 and TRBJ1-3; D is ambiguous. The length of the CDR3 is 17 residues. V was pared by 3 bases and J by 4 bases, with 19 bases between. CDR1 and CDR2 from the germline V gene are KGHSH and LQKENI.

This clonotype was counted many times. This sequence joins TRBV6-5 and TRBJ1-6; no clear D. Trimming removed 2 bases at V and 3 bases at J, with 8 bases between. This CDR3 region has 15 residues. Per the germline V gene, CDR1 is MNHEY and CDR2 is SVGAGI. The CDR3 loop is CASSYGTDYNSPLHF. The CDR3 bases are TGTGCCAGCAGTTACGGAACAGACTATAATTCACCCCTCCACTTT.

This chain connects TRBV2 to TRBJ2-1; 15 bases fit TRBD2. CDR3 length: 18 residues. V lost 11 bases and J lost 8; bases outside the gene matches: 19. Per the germline V gene, CDR1 is SNHLY and CDR2 is FYNNEI. CDR3 sequence: CAFSPGLAGGGLYHEQFF. The CDR3 DNA follows: TGTGCCTTCAGTCCGGGACTAGCGGGAGGTGGTTTGTACCATGAGCAGTTCTTC.

Points on this clonotype: A much more abundant neighbour one base away suggests this may be a read error. Since no conserved phenylalanine or tryptophan closes the CDR3, a read error is the likely cause. The genes are TRBV27 and TRBJ2-3, with D perhaps TRBD1 or TRBD2 (7 bases each). Germline CDR1 reads MNHEY; CDR2 reads SMNVEV (reference sequence). The CDR3 is 14 residues long. V was cut by 7 bases and J by 8 bases, with 19 bases left in between. CDR3 sequence: CASNPHRGGGTQYS. In DNA form, the CDR3 reads TGTGCCAGCAACCCCCACAGGGGCGGGGGTACGCAGTATTCT.